These 8 T cell receptor beta chains were all obtained from the same sample, sequenced in a study of T cell responses to AZD1222 COVID-19 vaccine. Libraries were prepared by immunoSEQ multiplex PCR; TCRdb keeps only in-frame clonotypes and omits some of them. Among about 73,000 clones listed, roughly nine tenths were seen once. Sequences were derived from peripheral blood, sampled 28 days after the second AZD1222 dose. All receptors derive from an adult who received the AZD1222 COVID-19 vaccine.

The V and J genes are TRBV4-3 and TRBJ1-3, with D maybe TRBD1 (6 bases). This CDR3 is 16 amino acids long. The germline V gene encodes CDR1 LGHNA and CDR2 YSLEER. The germline V and J ends were trimmed by 5 bases and 0 bases, with 14 bases remaining between them. The CDR3 bases are TGCGCCAGCAGCAAGGCGGTAGGGGGCTCTGGAAACACCATATATTTT. This translates into CASSKAVGGSGNTIYF.

The chain employs TRBV19 and TRBJ1-5, with TRBD1 matching over 7 bases. The J segment lost 4 bases and the V segment lost 6 bases, leaving 3 bases of the junction unmatched. Looked up from germline, CDR1 is LNHDA and CDR2 is SQIVND (reference sequence). The CDR3 sequence is 13 residues long. In nucleotides, the CDR3 is TGTGCCAGTAGGGAACAGGGGAATCAGCCCCAGCATTTT. It is translated as CASREQGNQPQHF. Combining the CDR3 with reference TRBV19 and TRBJ1-5 gives the whole variable domain DGGITQSPKYLFRKEGQNVTLSCEQNLNHDAMYWYRQDPGQGLRLIYYSQIVNDFQKGDIAEGYSVSREKKESFPLTVTSAQKNPTAFYLCASREQGNQPQHFGDGTRLSIL.

V usage is TRBV7-8 and J usage is TRBJ2-7; D is perhaps TRBD2 (7 bases). Germline-derived CDR1 and CDR2 are SGHVS and FQNEAQ. V was cut by 1 base and J by 7 bases, with 14 bases left in between. The CDR3 extends over 14 amino acids. CDR3 sequence reads: CASSLGAGRGEQYV. CDR3 in DNA: TGTGCCAGCAGCTTAGGTGCGGGGAGGGGGGAGCAGTACGTC.

J is TRBJ1-5 and V is TRBV19; D gene unclear. The CDR3 loop spans 15 amino acids. V was clipped by 3 bases and J by 0 bases, with 9 bases between them. Germline loops: CDR1 LNHDA, CDR2 SQIVND (reference sequence). CDR3 bases: TGTGCCAGTAGTATTGACCCCGATAGCAATCAGCCCCAGCATTTT. This codes for CASSIDPDSNQPQHF.

The V and J genes are TRBV11-3 and TRBJ1-1, with TRBD1 matching 8 bases. The CDR3 consists of 13 residues. Germline V gives CDR1 SGHNT, CDR2 YENEEA. After removal of 6 bases from V and 10 bases from J, the junction contained 10 bases not matched to a gene. CDR3 protein: CASSLNPGTGAFF. CDR3 DNA: TGTGCCAGCAGTCTTAATCCCGGGACAGGAGCTTTCTTT.

The V call is TRBV4-2, the J call TRBJ1-6; 7 bases line up with TRBD1. Germline trimming cut 5 bases from V and 10 bases from J; bases unmatched to any gene: 14. The germline CDR1 and CDR2 sequences are LGHNA and YNFKEQ. The CDR3 runs 16 residues. The DNA of the CDR3 is TGTGCCAGCAGCGAGCTACGAGGGGGCGGTTACTCACCCCTCCACTTT. Protein sequence: CASSELRGGGYSPLHF.

The V gene is TRBV9, the J gene TRBJ1-1; possible D gene TRBD1, 5 bases. The germline V gene encodes CDR1 SGDLS and CDR2 YYNGEE. With 2 bases removed from V and 0 bases from J, the gap between germline ends came to 14 bases. This CDR3 has 16 amino acids. CDR3 in amino acids: CASSVGGNGLNTEAFF. The CDR3 nucleotides are TGTGCCAGCAGCGTGGGGGGGAATGGACTGAACACTGAAGCTTTCTTT.

This clone occurred a few times. V is TRBV11-2 and J is TRBJ2-5, with D perhaps TRBD1 or TRBD2 (5 bases each). From germline, CDR1 is SGHAT and CDR2 FQNNGV. Trimming stripped 2 bases from V and 4 bases from J, with 8 bases between. The length of the CDR3 is 13 residues. Here the CDR3 reads CASSLFGTETQYF. The CDR3, as DNA: TGTGCCAGCAGCTTATTCGGGACAGAGACCCAGTACTTC.